Below, 9 T cell receptor beta chains from the same sample are listed, as sequenced in a study of blood T cell repertoires in COVID-19. Sequencing was performed with immunoSEQ multiplex PCR; in TCRdb, only in-frame clones are kept and a portion is missing. This table has 75,000 to 80,000 clones, 80% to 90% appearing once. The sequencing sample was made of peripheral blood. The receptor source for this set is a human donor in a cohort sampled during active COVID-19.

The chain has TRBV19 and TRBJ1-3; D is perhaps TRBD1 (5 bases). The CDR3 is 18 amino acids. In germline, CDR1 is LNHDA, CDR2 SQIVND (reference sequence). Trimming removed 3 bases from V and 4 bases from J, with 22 bases in between. CDR3 amino acids: CASSIEVGALSDGNTIYF. CDR3 nucleotides: TGTGCCAGTAGTATTGAGGTTGGGGCCCTGAGTGACGGAAACACCATATATTTT.

The chain joins TRBV2 to TRBJ1-5; TRBD1 might be the D (5 bases). V lost 3 bases and J 7 bases, leaving 13 bases between the germline ends. This CDR3 has 14 amino acids. Germline loops: CDR1 SNHLY, CDR2 FYNNEI. This CDR3 reads CASSDRVPEQPQHF. CDR3 nucleotides: TGTGCCAGCAGTGACAGGGTCCCGGAACAGCCCCAGCATTTT. The whole variable domain, remainder taken from reference TRBV2 and TRBJ1-5, is EPEVTQTPSHQVTQMGQEVILRCVPISNHLYFYWYRQILGQKVEFLVSFYNNEISEKSEIFDDQFSVERPDGSNFTLKIRSTKLEDSAMYFCASSDRVPEQPQHFGDGTRLSIL.

This sequence joins TRBV7-9 and TRBJ2-3; 7 bases are shared with TRBD1. Looked up from germline, CDR1 is SEHNR and CDR2 is FQNEAQ (reference sequence). There are 12 residues in the CDR3. V trimming: 4 bases; J trimming: 12 bases; junction bases outside the gene matches: 7. The CDR3 DNA sequence: TGTGCCAGCAGCTGGGAGACAGGGCCTCAGTATTTT. Protein: CASSWETGPQYF.

CDR3 bases: TGTGCCAGCAGTTACAAACAGGTAGATCAGCCCCAGCATTTT. Protein: CASSYKQVDQPQHF. J is TRBJ1-5 and V is TRBV6-2 or TRBV6-3; D is possibly TRBD1 (5 bases). Trimming stripped 2 bases from V and 5 bases from J, with 10 bases between. This CDR3 has 14 amino acids. Looked up from germline, CDR1 is MNHEY and CDR2 is SVGEGT.

This chain uses TRBV5-1 with TRBJ2-7, with 7 bases identical to TRBD1. Per the germline V gene, CDR1 is SGHRS and CDR2 is YFSETQ. The CDR3 totals 16 residues. V shed 4 bases, J shed 2 bases, and the junction held 12 bases outside the gene matches. CDR3 coding DNA: TGCGCCAGCAGCAGACAAGCCGGGACAGCCACCTACGAGCAGTACTTC. Translation gives CASSRQAGTATYEQYF. The whole variable domain, filled in from reference TRBV5-1 and TRBJ2-7, reads KAGVTQTPRYLIKTRGQQVTLSCSPISGHRSVSWYQQTPGQGLQFLFEYFSETQRNKGNFPGRFSGRQFSNSRSEMNVSTLELGDSALYLCASSRQAGTATYEQYFGPGTRLTVT.

This chain links TRBV7-9 with TRBJ2-1; 7 nucleotides line up with TRBD2. V was clipped by 4 bases and J by 5 bases; unmatched bases: 8. CDR1 SEHNR and CDR2 FQNEAQ come from the germline V gene (reference sequence). The CDR3 covers 15 residues. The CDR3 region has the DNA TGTGCCAGCAGCTCGCGGGGGTCCCCCGACAATGAGCAGTTCTTC. Amino acids: CASSSRGSPDNEQFF.

This clone appeared once. The gene calls are TRBV9 and TRBJ1-1; no reliable D call. The V gene's germline CDR1 is SGDLS and CDR2 YYNGEE. The V end lost 4 bases, the J end lost 8 bases, and 12 bases lay between the germline ends. The CDR3 covers 12 residues. The DNA of the CDR3 is TGTGCCAGCAGCAATGTTGAGAACGAAGCTTTCTTT. Its protein product is CASSNVENEAFF.

V is TRBV5-5 and J is TRBJ2-5; TRBD1 matches 12 bases. V lost 2 bases and J lost 2; bases outside the gene matches: 4. CDR1 is SGHKS, CDR2 YYEKEE, per germline (reference sequence). This CDR3 is 16 amino acids long. CDR3 nucleotide sequence: TGTGCCAGCAGCTTCGGGACAGGGGGCGTACAAGAGACCCAGTACTTC. Protein: CASSFGTGGVQETQYF.

The table lists this clone with a count of one. The CDR3 region is CASPPGLAGATTGELFF. The CDR3, as DNA: TGTGCCAGCCCCCCGGGACTAGCGGGAGCCACCACCGGGGAGCTGTTTTTT. The chain recombines TRBV21-1 with TRBJ2-2; the table's D gene call, TRBD2, was not cross checked with the DNA. TRBV21-1 is a documented pseudogene. This CDR3 is built from 17 residues.